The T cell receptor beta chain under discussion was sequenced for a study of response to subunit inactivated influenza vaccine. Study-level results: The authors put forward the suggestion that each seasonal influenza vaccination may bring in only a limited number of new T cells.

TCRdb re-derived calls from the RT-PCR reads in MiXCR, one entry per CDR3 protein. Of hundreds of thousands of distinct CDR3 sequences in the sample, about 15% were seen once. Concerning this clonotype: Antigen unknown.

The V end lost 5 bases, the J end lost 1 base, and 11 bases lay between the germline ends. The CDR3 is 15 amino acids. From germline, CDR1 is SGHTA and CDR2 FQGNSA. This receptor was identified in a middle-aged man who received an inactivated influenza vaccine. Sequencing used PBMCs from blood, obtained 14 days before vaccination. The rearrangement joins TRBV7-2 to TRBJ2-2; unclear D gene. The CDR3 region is CASSPEVGNTGELFF. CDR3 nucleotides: TGTGCCAGCAGCCCCGAGGTTGGGAACACCGGGGAGCTGTTTTTT.